The present T cell receptor beta chain was sequenced within a study of cytomegalovirus exposure and HLA in healthy donors (dated by TCRdb to the late 2010s). Regarding the research as a whole: An earlier analysis of 550 to 700 of the donors reported approximately 290 Gb of sequence data and 100 million to 130 million unique TCR beta sequences from roughly 200 million T cells. Approximately 300 gigabases of sequencing data and 91 million or so unique TCR sequences made up an early release that covered 640 HLA-typed donors. The genetic ancestry cluster associated with self-reported Caucasian donors included 70% to 85% of the roughly 410 genotyped donors. The study was designed to test whether signatures of past pathogen exposure could be identified by cataloging public T cell receptors. The study used immunosequencing to profile the T cell repertoires of hundreds of subjects and linked those repertoires to cytomegalovirus serostatus. Besides the first cohort of around 670 subjects, a separate validation cohort made up of roughly 130 different subjects was used. To predict cytomegalovirus infection status, the study brought together high-throughput TCR immunosequencing, statistical association of individual TCRs with disease status, and machine learning. In a later analysis, previously published TCR beta repertoires from about 640 donors were re-analyzed and high-resolution HLA genotyping was added so that TCR occurrence patterns could be studied. The later analysis used no new phenotypic data to find candidate immune exposures, relying instead on TCR beta sequences and their occurrence across donors. An earlier analysis of roughly 600 of the donors used high-throughput TCR beta sequencing to judge whether each TCR beta V gene segment behaved as functional or pseudogenic. Donor age, sex, ethnicity and CMV serostatus were compiled together with the repertoire data. Genome-wide SNP genotypes for about 55% of the roughly 670 donors were used in a later genetic analysis, which treated that subset as a discovery cohort. Every repertoire in the discovery cohort had been generated on one and the same sequencing platform. Class I and class II HLA loci were covered by the typing at four-digit resolution. The number of typed donors differed by locus: about 629-630 for A, B, C, DRB1 and DQB1; some 500 for DQA1; 606 for DPA1; and some 430 for DPB1. Five DR-DQ haplotypes were handled as single units for association and clustering, since linkage in the cohort was strong. Across some 400 genotyped donors of the cohort, an average of about 250,000 unique TCR beta nucleotide sequences per donor were sequenced, and roughly 20% of those sequences were non-productive.

Notes on this clone: Its antigen is unknown. One base away there is no much larger clone; base qualities are not given.

The cohort was made up of approximately 670 healthy bone marrow donors. At the time of sampling, all cohort members were nominally healthy, though unrecorded immune exposures were likely present. The donor was CMV seronegative and belonged to the group of around 350 seronegative cohort members. Every donor gave a peripheral blood sample, and the peripheral blood mononuclear cells from that sample were used for TCR beta sequencing. Genomic DNA was extracted from the blood cell samples with the Qiagen DNeasy Blood Extraction Kit. The receptor library was made with the immunoSEQ multiplex PCR assay. For the multiplex PCR, a mixture combining 60 forward primers for TCR Vbeta segments and 13 reverse primers for TCR Jbeta segments was used. The CDR3 region of rearranged TCR beta genes was amplified from genomic DNA by a multiplex PCR assay. Amplified TCR beta libraries were sequenced as 87-base-pair reads on the Illumina HiSeq System. In the paper's pipeline: A later analysis tallied roughly 78 million unique TCR beta chains across the 666 repertoires, and some 12 million of those chains were shared by two or more donors. A nearest-neighbor algorithm error-corrected the raw reads and collapsed the reads into unique sequences, merging closely related sequences to remove PCR and sequencing errors. Alignment of CDR3 sequences to IMGT reference sequences was used to assign V, D and J gene segments. Each retained sequence needed at least a six-nucleotide match to both a V gene segment and a J gene segment. A rearrangement was called productive if the CDR3 had no stop codons and remained in frame with V and J, and every other rearrangement was called non-productive. CDR3 was defined by IMGT convention, running from the second conserved V-encoded cysteine to the conserved J-encoded phenylalanine. The earlier analysis of about 610 of the donors excluded any sequence lacking an unambiguous match to a single V gene segment. An earlier analysis of fewer than 750 of the donors called V segments functional above 56.7% productive rearrangements and segregating when the between-donor standard deviation exceeded 5%. To diagnose cytomegalovirus status from the catalog of TCR beta chain sequences, a statistical classification framework was built. V and J gene assignment, in a later analysis, came from comparing TCR nucleotide sequences with IMGT/GENE-DB human TR gene sequences. A later analysis assigned CDR3 sequences and most-parsimonious VDJ recombination scenarios with the TCRdist pipeline. In a later analysis, each TCR beta chain was defined by its CDR3 amino acid sequence together with its V-gene family, and reads lacking a unique V-gene family were excluded. To address suspected cross-contamination and a sequencing artifact, a later analysis removed around 600 highly shared, low-generation-probability nucleotide sequences. A later analysis calculated a clonal expansion index for each public chain from normalized within-repertoire ranks of inferred template counts. A later analysis computed generation probabilities with a VDJ recombination model fitted to out-of-frame rearrangements, and checked the results against IGoR. In a later analysis, hypergeometric tests were used to score TCR-TCR, TCR-HLA and TCR-CMV co-occurrence, with a repertoire-size bias correction applied to TCR pairs. A later analysis estimated false discovery rates by permuting HLA or CMV assignments 20 times. A later analysis grouped co-occurring TCRs with DBSCAN, adding TCRdist sequence similarity when clustering within HLA-allele-positive subsets. Repertoires with fewer than 30,000 or more than 120,000 public chains were left out of co-occurrence clustering, as were about 5 repertoires with anomalous nucleotide sharing. In its TCRdb copy, this immuneACCESS table keeps in-frame sequences only and misses some clones. Where compared with another copy, unresolved V genes explain less than half of these, and the others have no known cause. That table gives V, J and clone size, and the DNA gave D and trimming. Present in this sample are around 210,000 clones, over 65% of which were seen just once. Roughly 3% of the sample is held by the ten biggest clonotypes.

Broad study findings and their caveats: Cytomegalovirus status was reported to be diagnosed by the classifier with high specificity and sensitivity in both the original and validation cohorts. In a later analysis, HLA-associated TCR beta chains were found to be more clonally expanded and to have lower generation probabilities than equally common non-associated chains. Some IMGT-functional V segments, including TRBV6-2 and TRBV6-3, could not be told apart with the 87-base-pair reads, so those segments were excluded. The authors suggested that the approach could potentially be extended to other disease states and immunological phenotypes. Roughly uniform sequencing depth across donors was assumed in presence/absence analyses, although this assumption may not hold. A further reported finding was that TCR beta sequences accurately predicted the HLA-A and HLA-B alleles for most subjects in the first cohort. In the study, approximately 150 TCR beta chains were listed as associated with cytomegalovirus. In a later analysis, the rate of TCR association differed among HLA loci, with DRB1 alleles having the most associated TCRs and HLA-C alleles having the fewest. A later analysis associated 16,951 TCR beta sequences with specific HLA alleles at a false discovery rate of 0.05. According to a later genetic analysis, donors in an Asian-associated ancestry cluster had fewer N-insertions in productive TCRs than the approximately 690-donor mean. A cluster of highly shared sequence variants was judged likely to be a technical artifact of the sequencing pipeline. Most CMV-associated TCR beta chains appeared to be HLA-restricted in a later analysis, and the HLA associations seemed to be driven largely by CMV exposure. Most TCR sequences were observed very rarely across donors, whereas some public TCRs were present in many individuals. Broadly in line with IMGT annotations, most TCR beta V segments showed up in productive rearrangements about 87% or about 30% of the time in an earlier analysis of several hundred of the donors. Correlated functional status among segregating V segments might be attributable to linkage disequilibrium, but an unknown experimental factor could not be ruled out. In a later genetic analysis, a missense DCLRE1C variant was associated with V-gene and J-gene trimming of TCR beta chains, and the association was replicated in an independent cohort. For the cohort, immune exposure information was limited to CMV serostatus. In a later analysis, several top co-occurrence clusters were reported to appear linked to parvovirus B19, influenza, CMV and Epstein-Barr virus. When HLA alleles, especially DR and DQ, strongly co-occurred, attributing TCR associations to individual alleles was difficult. Because counts were too low, 15 or so rarely observed V segments, including chromosome 9 orphons, were excluded from the earlier analysis of 587 of the donors. Because some donors lacked HLA typing at each locus, the association tests relied only on the typed subset. In vitro tests confirmed that a few of the cytomegalovirus-associated TCR beta chains recognize cytomegalovirus antigens. This cohort had only TCR beta chains sequenced, and the lack of alpha or paired-chain data limited which features could be detected.

The germline V gene yields SGHRS for CDR1 and YFSETQ for CDR2. Taken from cysteine to phenylalanine, the CDR3 has 14 residues. CDR3 DNA is the only sequence kept; it has 42 bases, read in frame from the first base. The junction carries 13 bases between V and J, which are trimmed by 6 bases and 3 bases respectively. What was sequenced was PBMCs. The clonotype originates from a woman aged 25 to 39 in good health and CMV-seronegative. This sequence uses TRBV5-1 and TRBJ2-1, with the D gene not confidently named. The CDR3 has the sequence CASKIGQDYNEQFF. DNA sequence: TGCGCCAGCAAAATTGGCCAAGACTACAATGAGCAGTTCTTC. Reference TRBV5-1 and TRBJ2-1 genes cover what lies past the CDR3, so the full variable domain is KAGVTQTPRYLIKTRGQQVTLSCSPISGHRSVSWYQQTPGQGLQFLFEYFSETQRNKGNFPGRFSGRQFSNSRSEMNVSTLELGDSALYLCASKIGQDYNEQFFGPGTRLTVL.